This T cell receptor beta chain came from a study of T cell responses to AZD1222 COVID-19 vaccine (dated by TCRdb to 2020 to 2023). With regard to the full study: A total of under 250 trial participants underwent TCR sequencing, of whom around 210 had received two doses of AZD1222 and roughly 26 had received two doses of the MenACWY control vaccine. Trial participants were enrolled by age into 18-55, 56-69 and 70-plus year subgroups, with 148, 28 and 57 TCR-sequenced participants respectively.

The sample's time point label, in plain terms: about 28 days (+/-7) after the second vaccine dose. Because spike-specific TCR depth and breadth did not differ between the two schedules, AZD1222 recipients who got a second dose at roughly 4 weeks were pooled with those who got a second dose at roughly 12 weeks. Vaccinee samples came from UK trials COV001 and COV002, including a single-blind randomized controlled phase 2/3 trial of AZD1222 (ChAdOx1 nCoV-19) in healthy adults. For TCRbeta chain sequencing, PBMC samples from trial participants were taken at day 0 and at day 28 after the second dose. From cysteine to phenylalanine, the CDR3 is 14 amino acids long. CDR3 DNA only is kept here, 42 bases in frame from base 1. From the germline V gene (reference sequence), CDR1 is LNHDA and CDR2 is SQIVND. Trimming removed 5 bases from V and 7 bases from J; the gene matches leave 8 bases unexplained. The CDR3 regions of human TCRbeta chains were analyzed by immunosequencing. The source study handled its data this way. Repertoire TCRs were checked for matches against a reference library of SARS-CoV-2-specific TCRs that had been generated using the MIRA antigen-specificity platform. Breadth was defined as the fraction of unique TCRs that were SARS-CoV-2-associated, and depth was defined as the fraction of total T cells that were SARS-CoV-2-associated. Using the MIRA data, each spike-specific TCR was mapped to the spike region that the TCR reacts to and placed in a CD4 or CD8 class. Log10-transformed breadth and depth values were compared by one-way ANOVA with Sidak's multiple comparisons tests. The table was pulled from immuneACCESS by TCRdb, which kept in-frame rearrangements only. Such tables lose some clones; where checked, under half of the loss comes from unresolved V genes, and the rest has no known cause. The V and J calls and clone size are taken from that table; D and trimming were inferred from the DNA. For this sample the table gives more than 80,000 clones, of which around 85% were detected only once. The biggest ten clones account for around 10% of the sample.

Worth noting for this clone: This receptor's antigen is unknown. No base quality values were provided; no much bigger clone lies one nucleotide off.

Summary of the overall study and its limitations: The vaccine-associated CD4 TCRs covered the entire spike protein, and the dominant responses fell in regions 160-218 and 743-854. Most participants were white British and females outnumbered males, and the authors suggested that clonal diversity may have been underestimated. No day 14 peak-response samples were available, so repertoires were characterized only after the peak T cell response. Reportedly, close to half of the unique spike-specific TCRs recognized epitopes lying outside the regions that are mutated in the B.1.351 and B.1.1.7 variants. Conclusions about previously exposed vaccinees are limited, since just a handful of AZD1222 recipients were seropositive for SARS-CoV-2 at baseline. In the small 56-69-year group, the increase in depth fell short of significance, most likely because of low power. After two AZD1222 doses, both the breadth and the depth of spike-specific TCRs were significantly higher than at day 0 and than in MenACWY recipients.

This clonotype originated in an adult who received the AZD1222 COVID-19 vaccine. This sample comprised peripheral blood, obtained 28 days after the second AZD1222 dose. The rearrangement combines TRBV19 with TRBJ2-1, with 7 bases aligning to TRBD1. In nucleotide form, the sequence is TGTGCCAGTAGTGGAGACAGGGTAGTTAATGAGCAGTTCTTC. Its protein is CASSGDRVVNEQFF.